What follows describes a single TCR beta chain. Its target is not known. The CDR3 contains 13 residues. V was trimmed by 7 bases and J by 8 bases, leaving 18 bases between them. Per the germline V gene, CDR1 is SGDLS and CDR2 is YYNGEE. These data originate in a study of PD-1 blockade in classical Hodgkin lymphoma. No patient escaped relapse after autologous stem cell transplantation, and brentuximab vedotin exposure varied. Some clones are missing from TCRdb's copy, which holds only in-frame ones; the method was immunoSEQ multiplex PCR. The data show 95,000 or so clones, roughly 84% seen once. Study-wide findings and caveats: Researchers reported that CD4+ TCR diversity, though not CD8+, rose significantly by C4D1. The study reported lower baseline TCR diversity in newly diagnosed patients than in healthy donors.

This chain connects TRBV9 to TRBJ1-2, with D maybe TRBD1 (6 bases). The sequencing used peripheral blood mononuclear cells (PBMCs), collected at baseline. This clonotype was sampled from a human donor with classical Hodgkin lymphoma. This chain's CDR3 is CASSITGQGGYTF. Written as DNA, the CDR3 is TGTGCCAGCTCAATTACGGGACAAGGAGGCTACACCTTC.